This T cell receptor (beta chain) was sequenced during a study of T cell responses to AZD1222 COVID-19 vaccine. Study-wide findings and caveats: Seropositive at baseline were only five or six AZD1222 recipients. Vaccination with two AZD1222 doses was followed by a rise in Spike-specific TCR breadth and depth.

In regard to this clone: Antigen specificity is unknown.

Trimming shortened V by 0 bases and J by 7 bases, and 16 bases separated the two germline ends. Germline CDR1 is GTSNPN and CDR2 is SVGIG (reference sequence). The length of the CDR3 is 16 residues. Measured with immunoSEQ multiplex PCR; TCRdb has only the in-frame clones, and not every one. The data contain some 110,000 clones, 75% to 90% of them seen just once; the ten biggest clones take up more than 40%. The sample consisted of peripheral blood, taken 28 days after the second AZD1222 dose. This TCR derives from an adult who received the AZD1222 COVID-19 vaccine. The chain uses TRBV30 and TRBJ1-6; D perhaps matches TRBD1 (5 bases). The CDR3 DNA reads as TGTGCCTGGAGTGTGGTGGGAGGGGATGACAATTCACCCCTCCACTTT. Its protein product is CAWSVVGGDDNSPLHF. The full variable domain, its missing parts supplied by reference TRBV30 and TRBJ1-6, is SQTIHQWPATLVQPVGSPLSLECTVEGTSNPNLYWYRQAAGRGLQLLFYSVGIGQISSEVPQNLSASRPQDRQFILSSKKLLLSDSGFYLCAWSVVGGDDNSPLHFGNGTRLTVT.